This T cell receptor (beta chain) was retrieved from a study of blood T cell repertoires in COVID-19. There are 15 residues in the CDR3. CDR1 is SGHTA and CDR2 is FQGTGA in the germline V gene. Trimming removed 5 bases from V and 9 bases from J; junction bases left unmatched: 9. Generated by immunoSEQ multiplex PCR, the TCRdb table keeps only in-frame clones and is missing some. The sample lists over 200,000 clones, roughly 80% occurring once. The source material was peripheral blood. The TCR originated in a human donor in a cohort sampled during active COVID-19. The V call is TRBV7-3, the J call TRBJ2-2; 10 positions agree with TRBD1. The DNA for the CDR3 is TGTGCCAGCAGCCGTATCGACAGGGGGCCCCGGGAGCTGTTTTTT. This translates into CASSRIDRGPRELFF.